The source of this TCR beta chain is a study of T cell changes during pregnancy in multiple sclerosis. This clone was observed a few times. The method was immunoSEQ multiplex PCR; TCRdb's version includes in-frame clones alone and lacks a portion of them. The data hold 45,000 to 65,000 clones, with around 90% observed a single time. The CDR3 has 14 amino acids. Germline V gene sequence: CDR1 MNHNS, CDR2 SASEGT. Trimming removed 6 bases from V and 8 bases from J; junction bases left unmatched: 7. The source material was CD4+ T cells from peripheral blood mononuclear cells, sampled in the second trimester of pregnancy. This chain links TRBV6-1 with TRBJ2-1, with TRBD1 matching 10 bases. The sequence came from a female donor with multiple sclerosis, enrolled in a pregnancy study. CDR3 bases: TGTGCCAGCAGCAAGACAGGGGGCAAGGATGAGCAGTTCTTC. This translates into CASSKTGGKDEQFF.